A selection of T cell receptor beta chains follows, all from one sample in a study of Ad26.COV2.S vaccination and SARS-CoV-2 variants. Using immunoSEQ multiplex PCR, the repertoire was profiled, and TCRdb retains in-frame clones only, with some absent. The sample has around 450,000 clones, 85% to 90% seen once; the top ten hold about 3.5%. Sequencing was performed on peripheral blood, taken in a trial of Ad26.COV2.S vaccine versus placebo. The receptors stem from a person between 18 and 65 years old who received the Ad26.COV2.S COVID-19 vaccine or a placebo. Both conserved end residues are part of each CDR3. D genes are given only for firm matches. Clone size is shown for a subset of rows, as once, few, many or a class of expanded clone.

TRBJ2-5,NA,TRBV29-1,few,TGCAGCGTTGACCGAGAGACCCAGTACTTC,CSVDRETQYF
TRBJ2-3,TRBD1,TRBV6-2/TRBV6-3,few,TGTGCCAGCAGTGAGACAGGGGGCTCCGATACGCAGTATTTT,CASSETGGSDTQYF
TRBJ2-5,TRBD2,TRBV3-1/TRBV3-2,NA,TGTGCCAGCAGCCAAGTGCTAGCGGGAGAGACCCAGTACTTC,CASSQVLAGETQYF
TRBJ1-5,NA,TRBV18,NA,TGTGCCAGCTCAAATTGGGGCAATCAGCCCCAGCATTTT,CASSNWGNQPQHF
TRBJ1-3,TRBD1,TRBV9,NA,TGTGCCAGCAGCGTAGCTAAGGGGGCTCAAGGAAACACCATATATTTT,CASSVAKGAQGNTIYF
TRBJ2-3,NA,TRBV6-2/TRBV6-3,once,TGTGCCAGCAGTTCCTCCGAAGGGGCAGATACGCAGTATTTT,CASSSSEGADTQYF
TRBJ2-7,TRBD2,TRBV7-2,NA,TGTGCCAGCAGCTTATCAGCGGGGGGGATTAACGAGCAGTACTTC,CASSLSAGGINEQYF
TRBJ2-5,NA,TRBV9,NA,TGTGCCAGCAGCGTTACAGGGATGGGAGAGACCCAGTACTTC,CASSVTGMGETQYF
TRBJ2-7,NA,TRBV28,NA,TGTGCCAGCAGTTTAAGAGGGGCCGGTTATTACGAGCAGTACTTC,CASSLRGAGYYEQYF
TRBJ2-1,NA,TRBV5-1,NA,TGCGCCAGCAGCTTGGGAAGCGGACATAACGATGAGCAGTTCTTC,CASSLGSGHNDEQFF
TRBJ1-5,TRBD1,TRBV28,NA,TGTGCCAGCACCCAAGGACAGGGGAGCAATCAGCCCCAGCATTTT,CASTQGQGSNQPQHF
TRBJ2-1,NA,TRBV7-9,NA,TGTGCCAGCAGCCGCCGTAGAGACACCTACAATGAGCAGTTCTTC,CASSRRRDTYNEQFF
TRBJ2-6,NA,TRBV5-1,few,TGCGCCAGCAGCTTGGATCGCTCTGGGGCCAACGTCCTGACTTTC,CASSLDRSGANVLTF
TRBJ1-2,NA,TRBV7-8,NA,TGTGCCAGCAGCCCGCGTTTTGGGCCGCTCTTCGCCGCTGCTAACTATGGCTACACCTTC,CASSPRFGPLFAAANYGYTF
TRBJ1-6,NA,TRBV5-6,NA,TGTGCCAGCAGCTCTCCCGGGAGCCGTCATTCACCCCTCCACTTT,CASSSPGSRHSPLHF
TRBJ1-1,TRBD1,TRBV19,NA,TGTGCCACCTCGACAGGGGGGGACACTGAAGCTTTCTTT,CATSTGGDTEAFF
TRBJ2-1,TRBD1,TRBV13,NA,TGTGCCAGCAGCTTATTCGGGCAGGGGGCGTACAATGAGCAGTTCTTC,CASSLFGQGAYNEQFF
TRBJ1-1,NA,TRBV3-1/TRBV3-2,once,TGTGCCAGCAGCCGTTCTCGGGGAGACACTGAAGCTTTCTTT,CASSRSRGDTEAFF
TRBJ2-3,NA,TRBV2,NA,TGTGCCAGCAGTGTTCCCGGGGATACGCAGTATTTT,CASSVPGDTQYF
TRBJ2-3,NA,TRBV28,NA,TGTGCCAGCGGGGGGACAGATACGCAGTATTTT,CASGGTDTQYF
TRBJ1-6,TRBD1,TRBV11-2,once,TGTGCCAGCATCCAGACAGGGGGTAATTCACCCCTCCACTTT,CASIQTGGNSPLHF
TRBJ1-5,NA,TRBV6-5,NA,TGTGCCAGCAGGATGGACAGTGGTGCTCAGCCCCAGCATTTT,CASRMDSGAQPQHF
TRBJ1-2,TRBD1,TRBV6-5,NA,TGTGCCAGCAGGCAAAGACAGGGGGCGATACCCTACACCTTC,CASRQRQGAIPYTF
TRBJ1-5,NA,TRBV27,NA,TGTGCCAGCAATAGCAGGGGTCAGCCCCAGCATTTT,CASNSRGQPQHF
TRBJ1-1,TRBD1,TRBV4-3,once,TGCGCCAGCAGCCAAGGACAGGGGTTTGAAGCTTTCTTT,CASSQGQGFEAFF
TRBJ2-1,NA,TRBV6-5,NA,TGTGCCAGCGGACGGGCGGGCCCCAATGAGCAGTTCTTC,CASGRAGPNEQFF
TRBJ2-1,TRBD2,TRBV30,NA,TGTGCCTGGAGTGTTGGCGGGGGGGTATACAATGAGCAGTTCTTC,CAWSVGGGVYNEQFF
TRBJ1-1,NA,TRBV5-6,NA,TGTGCCAGCAGCTTGCGGCCGGCAGTCGAAGCTTTCTTT,CASSLRPAVEAFF
TRBJ2-7,NA,TRBV4-2,NA,TGTGCCAGCAGCCAAGAAACGCAGGGAAGGAACTACGAGCAGTACTTC,CASSQETQGRNYEQYF
TRBJ2-3,TRBD1,TRBV30,NA,TGTGCCTGGAGTACAACAGGGGCGCCAGATACGCAGTATTTT,CAWSTTGAPDTQYF
TRBJ1-2,NA,TRBV29-1,NA,TGCAGCGTTGAAGATCCTCAAGGGCTGGGGGGTGGCTACACCTTC,CSVEDPQGLGGGYTF
TRBJ1-2,NA,TRBV7-6,NA,TGTGCCAGCGGTAAATCCAGGGTGGACGGCTACACCTTC,CASGKSRVDGYTF
TRBJ1-5,TRBD1,TRBV6-1,NA,TGTGCCAGCAGTGAATCGGGACAGAGGATTCAGCCCCAGCATTTT,CASSESGQRIQPQHF
TRBJ1-6,NA,TRBV18,NA,TGTGCCAGCTCACCACGGGGTTACGATTCACCCCTCCACTTT,CASSPRGYDSPLHF
TRBJ1-2,TRBD1,TRBV6-2/TRBV6-3,NA,TGTGCCAGCAGTGAGGACAGGGTAACCCCCTACACCTTC,CASSEDRVTPYTF
TRBJ2-2,NA,TRBV9,NA,TGTGCCAGCACTACCGGGGGCACCGGGGAGCTGTTTTTT,CASTTGGTGELFF
TRBJ2-5,TRBD2,TRBV10-3,NA,TGTGCCATCAGGGACACCCGATTTCCGGGACTAGCGGGGGTAGAGACCCAGTACTTC,CAIRDTRFPGLAGVETQYF
TRBJ2-7,NA,TRBV7-2,NA,TGTGCCAGCAGCTTAGTACCGGGTTCCTACGAGCAGTACTTC,CASSLVPGSYEQYF
TRBJ1-4,TRBD1,TRBV10-1,NA,TGCGCCAGCAGCCCTCCCCGGGACAGGGAGCAGAAGAAACTAACAGGGAATGAAAAACTGTTTTTT,CASSPPRDREQKKLTGNEKLFF
TRBJ2-1,TRBD1,TRBV4-3,NA,TGCGCCAGCAGCCGAGTCCTATTGGACAGGAGGAATGAGCAGTTCTTC,CASSRVLLDRRNEQFF
TRBJ2-2,NA,TRBV5-6,NA,TGTGCCAGCAGCTTGAAGGGGGCCGGGGAGCTGTTTTTT,CASSLKGAGELFF
TRBJ2-7,NA,TRBV29-1,few,TGCAGCGTTTTAAAGCGCCAACCCTCCTACGAGCAGTACTTC,CSVLKRQPSYEQYF
TRBJ1-2,NA,TRBV4-3,many,TGCGCCAGCAGCCAGCTACCAGGGCTCTATGGCTACACCTTC,CASSQLPGLYGYTF
TRBJ2-7,TRBD2,TRBV27,NA,TGTGCCAGCAGTATTGGGACTAGCTACGAGCAGTACTTC,CASSIGTSYEQYF
TRBJ1-1,NA,TRBV5-1,NA,TGCGCCAGCAGCTCCTCACGGGTTGGGATCACTGAAGCTTTCTTT,CASSSSRVGITEAFF
TRBJ1-2,NA,TRBV24-1,NA,TGTGCCACCAGTGATTTGCGGAGATTCTATGGCTACACCTTC,CATSDLRRFYGYTF
TRBJ1-6,NA,TRBV6-1,NA,TGTGCCAGCAGTGAGGCAGGGCCGGATAATTCACCCCTCCACTTT,CASSEAGPDNSPLHF
TRBJ1-5,NA,TRBV6-2/TRBV6-3,NA,TGTGCCAGCAGTTACTCGGAGGGGAGAATTCAGCCCCAGCATTTT,CASSYSEGRIQPQHF
TRBJ1-3,NA,TRBV5-1,NA,TGCGCCAGCAGCCCGCAAACCGCCGGGGGTGGAAACACCATATATTTT,CASSPQTAGGGNTIYF
TRBJ1-2,NA,TRBV6-5,NA,TGTGCCAGCAGTCTAGGACAGAGCCTTAACTATGGCTACACCTTC,CASSLGQSLNYGYTF
TRBJ2-7,TRBD1,TRBV13,NA,TGTGCCAGCAGCTTAGCACCCGACAGGGTGAGGACCTACGAGCAGTACTTC,CASSLAPDRVRTYEQYF
TRBJ2-1,TRBD2,TRBV6-5,NA,TGTGCCAGCAGGCCTCCTAGCGGGGGGGCCCATGAGCAGTTCTTC,CASRPPSGGAHEQFF
TRBJ1-3,NA,TRBV4-1,once,TGCGCCAGCAGCCAAGTCCCCGTCTTTATAGTCTCAACTGGAAACACCATATATTTT,CASSQVPVFIVSTGNTIYF
TRBJ2-3,TRBD1,TRBV5-5,NA,TGTGCCAGCAGCTTCAGGGGGCACGAAAGCACAGATACGCAGTATTTT,CASSFRGHESTDTQYF
TRBJ2-2,TRBD1,TRBV6-2/TRBV6-3,NA,TGTGCCAGCAGCCGAGGACAGGTCGTGGAGCTGTTTTTT,CASSRGQVVELFF
TRBJ2-5,NA,TRBV11-3,NA,TGTGCCAGCAGCGACACAAAACGGGCGGAAGAGACCCAGTACTTC,CASSDTKRAEETQYF
TRBJ1-5,NA,TRBV6-5,once,TGTGCCAGCACCGATGGGGGGTTAGCTCAGCCCCAGCATTTT,CASTDGGLAQPQHF